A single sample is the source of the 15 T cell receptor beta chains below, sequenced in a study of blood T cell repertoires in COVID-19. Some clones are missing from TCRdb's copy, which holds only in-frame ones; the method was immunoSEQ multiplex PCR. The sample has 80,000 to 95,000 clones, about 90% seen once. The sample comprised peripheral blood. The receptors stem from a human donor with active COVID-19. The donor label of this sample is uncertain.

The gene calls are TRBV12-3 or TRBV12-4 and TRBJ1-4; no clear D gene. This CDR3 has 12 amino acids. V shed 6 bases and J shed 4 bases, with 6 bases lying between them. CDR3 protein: CASSSVNEKLFF. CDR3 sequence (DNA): TGTGCCAGCAGCAGCGTTAATGAAAAACTGTTTTTT.

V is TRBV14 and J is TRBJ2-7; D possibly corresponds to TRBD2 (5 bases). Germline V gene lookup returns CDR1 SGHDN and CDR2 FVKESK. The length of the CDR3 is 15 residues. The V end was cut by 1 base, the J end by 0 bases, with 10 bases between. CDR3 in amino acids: CASSQAPGSSYEQYF. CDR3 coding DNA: TGTGCCAGCAGCCAAGCTCCGGGGAGCTCCTACGAGCAGTACTTC.

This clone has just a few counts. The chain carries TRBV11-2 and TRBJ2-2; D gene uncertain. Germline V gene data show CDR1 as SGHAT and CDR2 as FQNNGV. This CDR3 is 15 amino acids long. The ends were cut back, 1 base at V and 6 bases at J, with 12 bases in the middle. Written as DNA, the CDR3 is TGTGCCAGCAGCTTAGTGGTCGGGTTTTCCGGGGAGCTGTTTTTT. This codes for CASSLVVGFSGELFF.

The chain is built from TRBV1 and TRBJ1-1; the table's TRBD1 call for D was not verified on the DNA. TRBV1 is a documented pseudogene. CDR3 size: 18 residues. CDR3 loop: CTSSPIQGAEVGCTEAFF. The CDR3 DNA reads TGCACCAGCAGCCCCATCCAGGGGGCGGAGGTGGGGTGCACTGAAGCTTTCTTT.

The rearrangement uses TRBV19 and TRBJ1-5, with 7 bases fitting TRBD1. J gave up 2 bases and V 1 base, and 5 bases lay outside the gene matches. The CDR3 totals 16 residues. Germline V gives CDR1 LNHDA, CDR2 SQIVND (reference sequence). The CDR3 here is CASSIATGQGNQPQHF. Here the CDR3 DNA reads TGTGCCAGTAGTATAGCGACCGGACAGGGCAATCAGCCCCAGCATTTT.

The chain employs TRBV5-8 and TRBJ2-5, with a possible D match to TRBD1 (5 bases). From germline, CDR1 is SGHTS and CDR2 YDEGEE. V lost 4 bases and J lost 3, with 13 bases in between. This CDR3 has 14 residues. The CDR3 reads CASSPLLREETQYF. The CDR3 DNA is TGTGCCAGCAGCCCCCTCCTCAGGGAAGAGACCCAGTACTTC.

The CDR3 DNA reads TGTGCCAGCAGCCAAGAGAAGCGGGGAACCCGGAATGAGCAGTTCTTC. Translating it yields CASSQEKRGTRNEQFF. The V call is TRBV4-2, the J call TRBJ2-1, with TRBD2 matching 7 bases. The CDR3 is made up of 16 amino acids. Unmatched junction bases numbered 9, after V lost 0 bases and J lost 7 bases. Germline-derived CDR1 and CDR2 are LGHNA and YNFKEQ.

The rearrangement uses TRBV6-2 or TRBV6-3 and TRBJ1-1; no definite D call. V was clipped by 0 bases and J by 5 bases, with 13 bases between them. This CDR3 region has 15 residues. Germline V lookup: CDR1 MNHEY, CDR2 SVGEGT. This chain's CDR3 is CASSYSIEGGTEAFF. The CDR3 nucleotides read TGTGCCAGCAGTTACTCGATAGAGGGAGGGACTGAAGCTTTCTTT.

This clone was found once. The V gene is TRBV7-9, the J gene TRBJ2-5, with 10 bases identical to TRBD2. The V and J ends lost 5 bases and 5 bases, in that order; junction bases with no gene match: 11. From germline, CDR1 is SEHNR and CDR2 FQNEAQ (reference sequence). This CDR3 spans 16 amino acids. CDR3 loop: CASSQLAGRLRETQYF. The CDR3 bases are TGTGCCAGCAGCCAACTAGCGGGAAGGCTTCGGGAGACCCAGTACTTC.

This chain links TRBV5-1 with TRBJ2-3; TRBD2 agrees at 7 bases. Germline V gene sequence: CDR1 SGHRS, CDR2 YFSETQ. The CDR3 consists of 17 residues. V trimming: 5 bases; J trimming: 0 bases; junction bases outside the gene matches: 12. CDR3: CASSGSTSRFSTDTQYF. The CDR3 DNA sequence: TGCGCCAGCAGTGGGTCGACTAGCCGTTTCAGCACAGATACGCAGTATTTT.

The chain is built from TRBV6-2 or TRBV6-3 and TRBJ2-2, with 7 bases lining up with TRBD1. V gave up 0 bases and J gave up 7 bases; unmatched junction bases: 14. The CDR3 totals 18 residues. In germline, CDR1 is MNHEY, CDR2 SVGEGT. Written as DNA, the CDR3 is TGTGCCAGCAGTTACTCGAGTTGGGGACAGCTTTCGGGCGGGGAGCTGTTTTTT. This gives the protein CASSYSSWGQLSGGELFF.

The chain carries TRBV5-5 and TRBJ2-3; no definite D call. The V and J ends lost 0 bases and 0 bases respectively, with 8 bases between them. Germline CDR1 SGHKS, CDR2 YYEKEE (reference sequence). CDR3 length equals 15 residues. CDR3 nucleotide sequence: TGTGCCAGCAGCTTGGGCCTACCTAGCACAGATACGCAGTATTTT. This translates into CASSLGLPSTDTQYF.

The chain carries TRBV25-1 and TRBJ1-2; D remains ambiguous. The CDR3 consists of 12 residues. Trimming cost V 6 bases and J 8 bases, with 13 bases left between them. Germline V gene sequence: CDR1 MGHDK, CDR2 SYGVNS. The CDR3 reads CASSPGRGGYTF. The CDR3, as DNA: TGTGCCAGCAGCCCAGGACGAGGGGGCTACACCTTC.

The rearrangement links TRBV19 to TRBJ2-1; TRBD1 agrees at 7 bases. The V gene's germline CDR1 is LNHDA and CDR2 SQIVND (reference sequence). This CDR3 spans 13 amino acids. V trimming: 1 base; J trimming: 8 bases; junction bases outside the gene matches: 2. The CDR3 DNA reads TGTGCCAGTAGTATAGGACAGGGCTATGAGCAGTTCTTC. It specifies CASSIGQGYEQFF.

CDR3: CASSPPTGSGIGDEKLFF. CDR3 bases: TGTGCCAGCTCACCACCTACAGGGTCTGGTATCGGGGATGAAAAACTGTTTTTT. This chain connects TRBV18 to TRBJ1-4; possible D gene TRBD1, 6 bases. The ends were cut back, 0 bases at V and 6 bases at J, with 20 bases in the middle. CDR1 is KGHSH and CDR2 is LQKENI in the germline V gene. The CDR3 loop spans 18 amino acids. Full variable domain (outside the CDR3, taken from reference TRBV18 and TRBJ1-4): NAGVMQNPRHLVRRRGQEARLRCSPMKGHSHVYWYRQLPEEGLKFMVYLQKENIIDESGMPKERFSAEFPKEGPSILRIQQVVRGDSAAYFCASSPPTGSGIGDEKLFFGSGTQLSVL.